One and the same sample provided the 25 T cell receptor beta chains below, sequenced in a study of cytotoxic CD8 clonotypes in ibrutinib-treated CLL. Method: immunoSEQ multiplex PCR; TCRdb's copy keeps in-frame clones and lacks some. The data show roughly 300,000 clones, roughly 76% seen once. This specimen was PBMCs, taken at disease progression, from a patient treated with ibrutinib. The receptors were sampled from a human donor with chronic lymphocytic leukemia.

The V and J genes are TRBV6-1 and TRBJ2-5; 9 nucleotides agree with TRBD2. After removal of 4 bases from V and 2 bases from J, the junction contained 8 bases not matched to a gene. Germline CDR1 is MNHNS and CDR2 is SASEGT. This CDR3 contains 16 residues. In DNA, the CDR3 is TGTGCCAGCAGTGCGGTTCGGCTAGCGGGGCAAGAGACCCAGTACTTC. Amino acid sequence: CASSAVRLAGQETQYF.

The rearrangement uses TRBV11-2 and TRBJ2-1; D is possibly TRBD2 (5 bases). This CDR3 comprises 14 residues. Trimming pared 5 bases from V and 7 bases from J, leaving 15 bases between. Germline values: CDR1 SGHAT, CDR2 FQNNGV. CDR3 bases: TGTGCCAGCAGCCCCCCACCTCGGACTAATGAGCAGTTCTTC. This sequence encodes CASSPPPRTNEQFF.

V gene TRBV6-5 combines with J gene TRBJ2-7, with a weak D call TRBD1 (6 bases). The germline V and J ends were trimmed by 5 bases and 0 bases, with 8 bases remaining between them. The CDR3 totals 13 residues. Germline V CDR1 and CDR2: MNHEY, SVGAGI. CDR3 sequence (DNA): TGTGCCAGCAGTCGGGGACACTCCTACGAGCAGTACTTC. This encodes CASSRGHSYEQYF.

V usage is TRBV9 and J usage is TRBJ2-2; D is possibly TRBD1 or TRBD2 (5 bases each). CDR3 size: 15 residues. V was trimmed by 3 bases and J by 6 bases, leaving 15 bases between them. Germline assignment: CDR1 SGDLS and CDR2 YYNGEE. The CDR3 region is CASSEDNPRAGELFF. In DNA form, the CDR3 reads TGTGCCAGCAGCGAGGACAACCCGAGGGCCGGGGAGCTGTTTTTT.

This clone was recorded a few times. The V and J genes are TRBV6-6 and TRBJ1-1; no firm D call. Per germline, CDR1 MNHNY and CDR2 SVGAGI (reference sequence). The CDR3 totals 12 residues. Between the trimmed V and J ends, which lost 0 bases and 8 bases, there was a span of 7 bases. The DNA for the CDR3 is TGTGCCAGCAGTTACTCAGTAGGGGAAGCTTTCTTT. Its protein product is CASSYSVGEAFF.

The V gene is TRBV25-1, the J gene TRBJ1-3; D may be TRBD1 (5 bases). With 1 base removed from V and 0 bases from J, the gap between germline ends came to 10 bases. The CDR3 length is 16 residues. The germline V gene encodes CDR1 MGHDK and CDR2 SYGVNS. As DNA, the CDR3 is TGTGCCAGCAGTGAATTGGGGGGACCCTCTGGAAACACCATATATTTT. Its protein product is CASSELGGPSGNTIYF.

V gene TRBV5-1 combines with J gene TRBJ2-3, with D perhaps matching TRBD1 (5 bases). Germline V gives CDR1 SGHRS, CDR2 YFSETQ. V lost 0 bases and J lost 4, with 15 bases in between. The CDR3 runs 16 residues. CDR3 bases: TGCGCCAGCAGCTTGGAAGGGGCTAGATCTCCAGATACGCAGTATTTT. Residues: CASSLEGARSPDTQYF.

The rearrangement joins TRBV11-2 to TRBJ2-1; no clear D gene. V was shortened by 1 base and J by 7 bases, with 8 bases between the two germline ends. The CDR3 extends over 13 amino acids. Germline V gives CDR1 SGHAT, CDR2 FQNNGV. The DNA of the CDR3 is TGTGCCAGCAGCTTAGCGGTTAGTAATGAGCAGTTCTTC. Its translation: CASSLAVSNEQFF.

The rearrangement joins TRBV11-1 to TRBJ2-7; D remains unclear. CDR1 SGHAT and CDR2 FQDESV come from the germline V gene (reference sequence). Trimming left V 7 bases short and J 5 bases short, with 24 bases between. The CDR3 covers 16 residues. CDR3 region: CASTPFRRQPLHEQYF. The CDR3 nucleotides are TGTGCCAGCACCCCTTTCCGAAGGCAGCCACTCCACGAGCAGTACTTC.

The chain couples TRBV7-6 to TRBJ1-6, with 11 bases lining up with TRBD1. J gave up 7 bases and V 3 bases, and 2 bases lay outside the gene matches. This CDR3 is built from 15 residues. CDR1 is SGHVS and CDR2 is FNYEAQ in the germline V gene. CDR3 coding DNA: TGTGCCAGCAGCTTCGGACAGGGGGCAAATTCACCCCTCCACTTT. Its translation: CASSFGQGANSPLHF. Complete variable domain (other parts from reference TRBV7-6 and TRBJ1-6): GAGVSQSPRYKVTKRGQDVALRCDPISGHVSLYWYRQALGQGPEFLTYFNYEAQQDKSGLPNDRFSAERPEGSISTLTIQRTEQRDSAMYRCASSFGQGANSPLHFGNGTRLTVT.

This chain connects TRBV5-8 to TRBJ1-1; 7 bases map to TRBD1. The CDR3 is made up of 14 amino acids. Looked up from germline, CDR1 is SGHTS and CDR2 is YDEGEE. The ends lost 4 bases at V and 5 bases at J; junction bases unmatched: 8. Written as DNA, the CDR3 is TGTGCCAGCAGCCTAGACAGGGTGGGGACTGAAGCTTTCTTT. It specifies CASSLDRVGTEAFF.

In nucleotides, the CDR3 is TGTGCCAGCAGCGCCGGGGGGCTGACTAGCGAGGCCGGGGAGCTGTTTTTT. Translation gives CASSAGGLTSEAGELFF. The genes are TRBV13 and TRBJ2-2; 8 bases match TRBD2. In germline, CDR1 is PRHDT, CDR2 FYEKMQ (reference sequence). CDR3 length: 17 residues. V dropped 5 bases and J dropped 6; count of bases not matched to a gene: 14.

In nucleotides, the CDR3 is TGTGCCAGCAGCTTGGCGGGATCTACCTACGAGCAGTACTTC. Translated: CASSLAGSTYEQYF. The chain carries TRBV11-2 and TRBJ2-7; weak D call: TRBD2 (6 bases). Germline V gene sequence: CDR1 SGHAT, CDR2 FQNNGV. Trimming removed 3 bases from V and 2 bases from J, with 11 bases in between. The CDR3 contains 14 residues.

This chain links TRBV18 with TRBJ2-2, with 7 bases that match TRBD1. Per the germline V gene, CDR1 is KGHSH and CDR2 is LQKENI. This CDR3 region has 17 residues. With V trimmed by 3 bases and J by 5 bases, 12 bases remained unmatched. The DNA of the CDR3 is TGTGCCAGCTCACCCACAGGGGTTCTACTCGTGACCGGGGAGCTGTTTTTT. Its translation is CASSPTGVLLVTGELFF.

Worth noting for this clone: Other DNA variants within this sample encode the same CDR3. CDR3 residues: CASSVVNTDTQYF. CDR3 in DNA: TGTGCCAGCAGCGTAGTGAACACAGATACGCAGTATTTT. The chain carries TRBV9 and TRBJ2-3; no reliable D call. The CDR3 contains 13 residues. CDR1 and CDR2 (germline): SGDLS, YYNGEE. V lost 0 bases and J 2 bases, leaving 4 bases between the germline ends.

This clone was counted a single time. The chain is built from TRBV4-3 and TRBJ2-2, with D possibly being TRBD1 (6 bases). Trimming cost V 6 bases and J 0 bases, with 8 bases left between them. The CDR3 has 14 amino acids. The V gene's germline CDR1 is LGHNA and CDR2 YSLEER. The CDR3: CASRRTANTGELFF. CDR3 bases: TGCGCCAGCAGGCGGACAGCGAACACCGGGGAGCTGTTTTTT.

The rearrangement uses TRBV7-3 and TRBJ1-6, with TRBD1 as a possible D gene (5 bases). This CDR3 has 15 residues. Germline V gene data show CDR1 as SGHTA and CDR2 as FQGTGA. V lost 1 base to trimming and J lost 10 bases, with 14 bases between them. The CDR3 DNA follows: TGTGCCAGCAGCTTAATCGGGGGATCTGGGTCACCCCTCCACTTT. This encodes CASSLIGGSGSPLHF.

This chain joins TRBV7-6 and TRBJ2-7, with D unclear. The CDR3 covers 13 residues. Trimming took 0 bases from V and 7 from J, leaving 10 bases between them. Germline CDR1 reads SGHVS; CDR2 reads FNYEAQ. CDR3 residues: CASSLASLGEQYF. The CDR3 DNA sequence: TGTGCCAGCAGCTTAGCCTCCCTCGGAGAGCAGTACTTC. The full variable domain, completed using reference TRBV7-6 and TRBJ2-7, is GAGVSQSPRYKVTKRGQDVALRCDPISGHVSLYWYRQALGQGPEFLTYFNYEAQQDKSGLPNDRFSAERPEGSISTLTIQRTEQRDSAMYRCASSLASLGEQYFGPGTRLTVT.

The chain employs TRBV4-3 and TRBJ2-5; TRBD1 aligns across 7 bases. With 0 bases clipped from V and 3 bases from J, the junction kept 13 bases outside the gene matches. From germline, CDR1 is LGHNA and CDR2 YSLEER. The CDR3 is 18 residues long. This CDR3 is CASSQDWFGQGDEETQYF. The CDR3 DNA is TGCGCCAGCAGCCAAGATTGGTTTGGGCAGGGGGATGAAGAGACCCAGTACTTC.

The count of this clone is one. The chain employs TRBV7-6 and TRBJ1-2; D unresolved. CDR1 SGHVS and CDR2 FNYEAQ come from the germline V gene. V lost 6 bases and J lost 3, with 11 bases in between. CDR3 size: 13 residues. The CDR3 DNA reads TGTGCCAGCAGTTTCCGGGAGGACTATGGCTACACCTTC. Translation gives CASSFREDYGYTF.

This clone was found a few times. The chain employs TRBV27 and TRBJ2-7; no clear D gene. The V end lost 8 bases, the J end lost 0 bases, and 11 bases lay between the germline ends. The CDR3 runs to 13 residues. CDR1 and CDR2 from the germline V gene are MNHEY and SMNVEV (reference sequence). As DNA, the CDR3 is TGTGCCAGCCGGCAGCACAGCTCCTACGAGCAGTACTTC. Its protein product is CASRQHSSYEQYF.

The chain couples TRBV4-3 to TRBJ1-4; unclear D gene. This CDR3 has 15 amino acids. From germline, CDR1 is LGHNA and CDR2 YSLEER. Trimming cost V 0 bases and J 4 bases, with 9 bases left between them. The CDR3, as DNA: TGCGCCAGCAGCCAAGATTGGGCAGTTAATGAAAAACTGTTTTTT. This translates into CASSQDWAVNEKLFF.

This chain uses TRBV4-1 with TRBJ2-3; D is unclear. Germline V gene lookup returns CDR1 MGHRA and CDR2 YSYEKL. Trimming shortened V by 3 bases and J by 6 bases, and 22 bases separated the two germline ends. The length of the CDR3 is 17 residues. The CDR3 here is CASSHSNPTIRSDTQYF. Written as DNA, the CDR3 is TGCGCCAGCAGCCACTCAAATCCAACGATTAGGTCTGATACGCAGTATTTT.

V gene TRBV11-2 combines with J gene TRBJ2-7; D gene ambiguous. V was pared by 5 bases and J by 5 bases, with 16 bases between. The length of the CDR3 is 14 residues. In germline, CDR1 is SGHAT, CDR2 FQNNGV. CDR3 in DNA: TGTGCCAGCAGCCCCTCCGCGATTAGCCACGAGCAGTACTTC. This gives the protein CASSPSAISHEQYF.

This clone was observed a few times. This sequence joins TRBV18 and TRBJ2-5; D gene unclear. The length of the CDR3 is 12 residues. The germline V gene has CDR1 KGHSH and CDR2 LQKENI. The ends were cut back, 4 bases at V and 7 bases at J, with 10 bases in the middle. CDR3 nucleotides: TGTGCCAGCTCACGTGAATCAGGGACCCAGTACTTC. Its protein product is CASSRESGTQYF.